The rows below give T cell receptor beta chains drawn from one sample of a study of cytomegalovirus exposure and HLA in healthy donors. Assay used: immunoSEQ multiplex PCR; TCRdb lists only in-frame clones, some missing. The sample lists 36,000 or so clones, around 80% occurring once. Sequenced sample: PBMCs. All receptors derive from a woman aged 18-30 years in good health and CMV-seronegative. Both conserved end residues are part of each CDR3. Fields, in order: J gene, V gene, D gene, CDR3 protein, CDR3 DNA. D genes are given only for firm matches.

>TRBJ2-7|TRBV7-9|NA
CASSLTLDSEQYF
TGTGCCAGCAGCTTAACCCTGGATAGCGAGCAGTACTTC
>TRBJ2-2|TRBV6-5|TRBD1
CASSYWDSDFTGELFF
TGTGCCAGCAGTTATTGGGACAGCGACTTCACCGGGGAGCTGTTTTTT
>TRBJ2-1|TRBV11-3|NA
CASSSGHGISEQFF
TGTGCCAGCAGCTCGGGACACGGGATATCTGAGCAGTTCTTC
>TRBJ2-6|TRBV5-6|NA
CASSFGTGQTGANVLTF
TGTGCCAGCAGCTTTGGAACAGGGCAGACTGGGGCCAACGTCCTGACTTTC
>TRBJ2-6|TRBV19|TRBD1
CASATGDGANVLTF
TGTGCCAGCGCAACAGGGGACGGGGCCAACGTCCTGACTTTC
>TRBJ2-5|TRBV28|NA
CASSLGTGWETQYF
TGTGCCAGCAGTTTGGGTACGGGGTGGGAGACCCAGTACTTC
>TRBJ1-2|TRBV7-2|TRBD1
CASSLEIGRPGGGYTF
TGTGCCAGCAGCTTAGAAATTGGCAGGCCAGGGGGTGGCTACACCTTC
>TRBJ1-4|TRBV6-5|TRBD1
CASRDSLNEKLFF
TGTGCCAGCCGGGACAGTCTTAATGAAAAACTGTTTTTT
>TRBJ1-5|TRBV4-1|NA
CASSQVGSLERPQNF
TGCGCCAGCAGCCAAGTCGGCAGCCTAGAAAGGCCCCAGAATTTT
>TRBJ1-6|TRBV15|NA
CATSRDLARGNSPLNF
TGTGCCACCAGCAGAGATCTGGCCAGGGGTAATTCACCCCTCAACTTT
>TRBJ2-3|TRBV6-5|NA
CASSYSLGADTQYF
TGTGCCAGCAGTTACTCACTGGGGGCTGATACGCAGTATTTT
>TRBJ2-7|TRBV6-1|TRBD2
CASGLALGDYEQYF
TGTGCCAGCGGACTAGCATTGGGAGACTACGAGCAGTACTTC
>TRBJ2-5|TRBV15|NA
CATRGGLQETQYF
TGTGCCACCAGAGGAGGTCTACAAGAGACCCAGTACTTC
>TRBJ2-7|TRBV11-2|NA
CASSLGGQGREQYF
TGTGCCAGCAGCTTAGGGGGCCAGGGTCGCGAGCAGTACTTC
>TRBJ1-4|TRBV18|TRBD1
CASSPSHGQGPNEKLFF
TGTGCCAGCTCACCATCACATGGACAGGGGCCTAATGAAAAACTGTTTTTT
>TRBJ1-1|TRBV19|NA
CASSIGGTLTFTEAFF
TGTGCCAGTAGTATAGGAGGGACACTCACCTTTACTGAAGCTTTCTTT
>TRBJ1-2|TRBV18|NA
CASSLGQTNNGYPF
TGTGCCAGCTCACTCGGACAGACAAACAATGGCTACCCCTTC
>TRBJ2-7|TRBV27|TRBD1
CASSWGQGNYEQYF
TGTGCCAGCAGTTGGGGACAGGGGAACTACGAGCAGTACTTC